This T cell receptor (beta chain) was captured in a study of blood T cell repertoires in COVID-19. Overall study: T cells, B-cell-depleted T cells, or PBMCs supplied cDNA or gDNA.

Original data processing: Amplification of reference gene primers was used by the study to estimate nucleated cell counts. The method was immunoSEQ multiplex PCR; TCRdb's version includes in-frame clones alone and lacks a portion of them. V and J calls and clone size are as listed in that table; D and trimming were resolved from the DNA. The table records around 120,000 clones, about 90% of them present only once. Germline values: CDR1 SGHDT, CDR2 YYEEEE. V lost 0 bases to trimming and J lost 4 bases, with 7 bases between them. This CDR3 contains 13 residues. Enrolment of Seattle patients took place during active infection, and they were followed longitudinally.

This chain links TRBV5-6 with TRBJ1-1; D call uncertain. The specimen sequenced was peripheral blood. The receptor comes from a woman aged 60-75 years with COVID-19, enrolled during active disease. CDR3 in DNA: TGTGCCAGCAGCTTGGGGGCGCGCACTGAAGCTTTCTTT. Amino acid sequence: CASSLGARTEAFF.